This entry features one T cell receptor (beta chain) sequence. These data are taken from a study of cytomegalovirus exposure and HLA in healthy donors. The junction had 5 bases not matched to a gene; V was cut back by 0 bases and J by 0 bases. Germline V gene lookup returns CDR1 WSHSY and CDR2 SAAADI. The CDR3 has 17 residues. Repertoires were generated with immunoSEQ multiplex PCR, while TCRdb's copy carries only in-frame clones and drops some. The sample includes fewer than 65,000 clones, 89% of them seen just once. Sequenced: PBMCs. The J gene is TRBJ2-3, the V gene TRBV10-2, with 8 bases lining up with TRBD2. This receptor was obtained from a woman aged 18-30 years in good health and CMV-seronegative. The CDR3 sequence: CASSESVASGSTDTQYF. The CDR3 bases are TGCGCCAGCAGTGAGTCTGTGGCTAGCGGGAGCACAGATACGCAGTATTTT.